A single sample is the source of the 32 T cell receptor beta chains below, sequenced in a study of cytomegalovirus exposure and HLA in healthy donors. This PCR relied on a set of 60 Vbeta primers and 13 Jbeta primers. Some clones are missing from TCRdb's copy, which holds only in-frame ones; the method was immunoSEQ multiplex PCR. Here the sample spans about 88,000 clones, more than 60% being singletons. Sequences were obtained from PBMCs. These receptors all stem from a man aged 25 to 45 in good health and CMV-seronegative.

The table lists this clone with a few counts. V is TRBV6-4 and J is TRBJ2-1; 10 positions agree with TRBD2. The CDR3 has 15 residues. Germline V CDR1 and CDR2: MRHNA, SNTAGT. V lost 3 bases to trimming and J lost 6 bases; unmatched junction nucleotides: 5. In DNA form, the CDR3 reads TGTGCCAGCAGTGAGCGCAGCGGGGGGGCCAATGAGCAGTTCTTC. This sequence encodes CASSERSGGANEQFF.

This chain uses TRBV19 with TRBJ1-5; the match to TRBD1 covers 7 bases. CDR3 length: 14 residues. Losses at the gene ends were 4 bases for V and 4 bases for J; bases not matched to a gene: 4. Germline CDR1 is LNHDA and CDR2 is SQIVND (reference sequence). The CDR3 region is CASSNRDSNQPQHF. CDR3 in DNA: TGTGCCAGTAGTAACCGGGACAGTAATCAGCCCCAGCATTTT.

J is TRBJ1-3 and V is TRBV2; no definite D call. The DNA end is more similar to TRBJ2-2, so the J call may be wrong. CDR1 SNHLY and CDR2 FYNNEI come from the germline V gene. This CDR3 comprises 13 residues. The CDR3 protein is CASSGPRTGELFF. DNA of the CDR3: TGTGCCAGCAGTGGGCCCCGCACCGGGGAGCTGTTTTTT.

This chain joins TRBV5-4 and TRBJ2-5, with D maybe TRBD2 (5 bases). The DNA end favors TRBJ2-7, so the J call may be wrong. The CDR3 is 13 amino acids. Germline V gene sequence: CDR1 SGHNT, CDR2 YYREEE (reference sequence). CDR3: CASSLGLHYEQYF. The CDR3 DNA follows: TGTGCCAGCAGCTTGGGACTACACTACGAGCAGTACTTC.

The CDR3 coding sequence is TGCGCCAGCAGCCAAGATCCGTCAGACAATGAGCAGTTCTTC. Translated, it gives CASSQDPSDNEQFF. V is TRBV4-3 and J is TRBJ2-1, with D uncertain. This CDR3 comprises 14 residues. Trimming removed 0 bases from V and 5 bases from J, with 8 bases in between. Germline V gene lookup returns CDR1 LGHNA and CDR2 YSLEER.

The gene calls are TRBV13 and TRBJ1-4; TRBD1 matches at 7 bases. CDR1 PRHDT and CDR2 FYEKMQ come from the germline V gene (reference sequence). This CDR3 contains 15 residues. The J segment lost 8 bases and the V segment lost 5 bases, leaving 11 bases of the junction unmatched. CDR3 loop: CASSPRGGRDEKLFF. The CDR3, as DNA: TGTGCCAGCAGCCCCCGAGGGGGCCGGGACGAAAAACTGTTTTTT.

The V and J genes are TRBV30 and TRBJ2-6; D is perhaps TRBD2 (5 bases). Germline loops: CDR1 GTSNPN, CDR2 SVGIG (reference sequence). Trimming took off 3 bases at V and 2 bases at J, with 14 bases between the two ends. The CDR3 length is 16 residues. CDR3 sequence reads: CAWSVDLPTGANVLTF. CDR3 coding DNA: TGTGCCTGGAGCGTGGACTTACCCACTGGGGCCAACGTCCTGACTTTC.

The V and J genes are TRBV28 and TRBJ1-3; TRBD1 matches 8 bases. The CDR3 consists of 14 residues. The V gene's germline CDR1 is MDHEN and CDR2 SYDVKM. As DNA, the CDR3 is TGTACCACTACCCAGACAGGGGCTGGAAACACCATATATTTT. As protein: CTTTQTGAGNTIYF.

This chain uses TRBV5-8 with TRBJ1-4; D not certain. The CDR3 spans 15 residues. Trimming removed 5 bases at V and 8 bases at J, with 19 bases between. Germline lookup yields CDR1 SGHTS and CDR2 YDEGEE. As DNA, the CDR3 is TGTGCCAGCAGAATTCGTCGTGGGCGAGGGGAAAAACTGTTTTTT. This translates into CASRIRRGRGEKLFF.

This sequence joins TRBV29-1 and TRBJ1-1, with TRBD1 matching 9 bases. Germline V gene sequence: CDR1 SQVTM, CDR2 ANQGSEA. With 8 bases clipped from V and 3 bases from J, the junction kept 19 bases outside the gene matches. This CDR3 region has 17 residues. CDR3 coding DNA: TGCAGCCCCGCCACCCTGTGGGACAGGGAAGGGGACACTGAAGCTTTCTTT. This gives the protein CSPATLWDREGDTEAFF.

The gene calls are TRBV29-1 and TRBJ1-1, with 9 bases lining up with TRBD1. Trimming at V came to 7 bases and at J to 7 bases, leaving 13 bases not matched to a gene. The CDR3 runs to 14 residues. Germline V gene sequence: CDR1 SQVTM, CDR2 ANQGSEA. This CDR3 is CSAWDRVPSGEAFF. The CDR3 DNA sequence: TGCAGCGCTTGGGACAGGGTCCCCTCGGGTGAAGCTTTCTTT.

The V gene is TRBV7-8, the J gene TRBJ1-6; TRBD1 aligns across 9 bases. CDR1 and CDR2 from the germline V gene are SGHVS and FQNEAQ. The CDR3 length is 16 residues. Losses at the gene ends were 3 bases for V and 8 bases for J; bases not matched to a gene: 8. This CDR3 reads CASSLPPGQGDSPLHF. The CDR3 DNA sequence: TGTGCCAGCAGCTTGCCCCCGGGACAGGGCGATTCACCCCTCCACTTT.

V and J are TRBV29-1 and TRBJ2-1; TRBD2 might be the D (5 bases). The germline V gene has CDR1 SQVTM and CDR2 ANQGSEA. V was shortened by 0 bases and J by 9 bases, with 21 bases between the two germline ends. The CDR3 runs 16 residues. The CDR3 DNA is TGCAGCGTTGAAGATCTACGTACAGCGGAAGGTTTTGAGCAGTTCTTC. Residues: CSVEDLRTAEGFEQFF.

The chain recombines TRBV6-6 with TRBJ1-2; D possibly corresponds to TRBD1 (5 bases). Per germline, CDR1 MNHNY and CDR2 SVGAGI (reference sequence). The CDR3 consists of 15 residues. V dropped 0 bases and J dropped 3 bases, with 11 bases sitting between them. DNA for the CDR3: TGTGCCAGCAGTTACTCGGCCAGGGCCCACTATGGCTACACCTTC. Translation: CASSYSARAHYGYTF.

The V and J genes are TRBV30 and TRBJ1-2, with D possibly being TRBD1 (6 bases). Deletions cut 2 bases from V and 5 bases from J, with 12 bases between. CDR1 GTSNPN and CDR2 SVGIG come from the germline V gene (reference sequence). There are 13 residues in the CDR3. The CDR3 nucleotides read TGTGCCTGGAGTCCCGGACAGATTTATGGCTACACCTTC. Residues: CAWSPGQIYGYTF.

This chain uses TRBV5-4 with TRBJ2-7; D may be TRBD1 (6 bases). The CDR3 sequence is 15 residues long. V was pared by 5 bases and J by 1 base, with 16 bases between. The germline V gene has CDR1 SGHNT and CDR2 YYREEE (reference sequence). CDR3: CASRDPTRGSYEQYF. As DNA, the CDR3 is TGTGCCAGCAGGGACCCTACAAGGGGGTCCTACGAGCAGTACTTC.

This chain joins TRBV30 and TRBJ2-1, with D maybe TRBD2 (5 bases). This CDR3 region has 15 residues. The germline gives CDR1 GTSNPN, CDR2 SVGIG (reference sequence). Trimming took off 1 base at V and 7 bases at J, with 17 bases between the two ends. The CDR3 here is CAWSGRTKEENEQFF. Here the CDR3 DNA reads TGTGCCTGGAGTGGGAGGACCAAAGAGGAAAATGAGCAGTTCTTC.

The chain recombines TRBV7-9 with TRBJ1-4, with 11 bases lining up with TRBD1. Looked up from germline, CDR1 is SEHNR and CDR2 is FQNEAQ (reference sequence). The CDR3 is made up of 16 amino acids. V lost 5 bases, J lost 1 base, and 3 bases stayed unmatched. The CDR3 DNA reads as TGTGCCAGCAGCGCCGGGACAGGGGGAACTAATGAAAAACTGTTTTTT. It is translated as CASSAGTGGTNEKLFF.

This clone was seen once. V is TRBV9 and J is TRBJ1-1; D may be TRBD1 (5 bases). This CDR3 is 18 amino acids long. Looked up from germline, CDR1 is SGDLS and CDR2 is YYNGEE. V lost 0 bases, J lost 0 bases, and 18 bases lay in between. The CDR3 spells CASSVGGVGALMNTEAFF. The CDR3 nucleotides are TGTGCCAGCAGCGTAGGGGGGGTAGGGGCCTTGATGAACACTGAAGCTTTCTTT.

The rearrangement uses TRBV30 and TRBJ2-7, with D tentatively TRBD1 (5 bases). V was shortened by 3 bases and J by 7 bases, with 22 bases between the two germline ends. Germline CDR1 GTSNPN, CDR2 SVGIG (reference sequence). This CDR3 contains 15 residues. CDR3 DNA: TGTGCCTGGAGAACTACAACGACAGTCTACGCTGAGCAGTACTTC. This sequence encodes CAWRTTTTVYAEQYF.

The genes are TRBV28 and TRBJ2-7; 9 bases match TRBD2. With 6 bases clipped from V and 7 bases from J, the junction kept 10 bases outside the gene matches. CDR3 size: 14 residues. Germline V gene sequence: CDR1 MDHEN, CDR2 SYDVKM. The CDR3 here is CASSRGGDLWEQYF. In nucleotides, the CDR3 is TGTGCCAGCAGCCGCGGGGGGGACCTTTGGGAGCAGTACTTC.

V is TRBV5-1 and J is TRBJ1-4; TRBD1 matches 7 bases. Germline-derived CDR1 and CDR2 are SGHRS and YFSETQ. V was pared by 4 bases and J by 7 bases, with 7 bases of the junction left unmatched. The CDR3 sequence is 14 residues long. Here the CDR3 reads CASSPEGGGEKLFF. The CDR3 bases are TGCGCCAGCAGCCCCGAAGGGGGCGGTGAAAAACTGTTTTTT. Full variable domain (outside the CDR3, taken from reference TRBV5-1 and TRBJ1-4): KAGVTQTPRYLIKTRGQQVTLSCSPISGHRSVSWYQQTPGQGLQFLFEYFSETQRNKGNFPGRFSGRQFSNSRSEMNVSTLELGDSALYLCASSPEGGGEKLFFGSGTQLSVL.

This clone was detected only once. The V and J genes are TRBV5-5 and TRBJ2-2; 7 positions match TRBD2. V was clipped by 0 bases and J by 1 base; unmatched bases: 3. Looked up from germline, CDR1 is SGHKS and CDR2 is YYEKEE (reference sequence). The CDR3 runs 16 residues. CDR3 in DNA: TGTGCCAGCAGCTTGGGGCTAGCGGAGAACACCGGGGAGCTGTTTTTT. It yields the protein CASSLGLAENTGELFF.

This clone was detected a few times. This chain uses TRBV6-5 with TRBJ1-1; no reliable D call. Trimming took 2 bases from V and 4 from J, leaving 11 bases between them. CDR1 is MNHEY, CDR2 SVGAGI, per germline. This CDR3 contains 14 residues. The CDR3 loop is CASSYRYRVTEAFF. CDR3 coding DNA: TGTGCCAGCAGTTACAGGTATCGGGTCACTGAAGCTTTCTTT.

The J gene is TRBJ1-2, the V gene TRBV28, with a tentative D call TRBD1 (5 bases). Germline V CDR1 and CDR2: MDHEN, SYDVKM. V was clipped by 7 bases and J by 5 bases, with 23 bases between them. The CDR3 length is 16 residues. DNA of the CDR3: TGTGCCAGCACCACCATGGGTAGATCCAGGGATTATGGCTACACCTTC. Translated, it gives CASTTMGRSRDYGYTF.

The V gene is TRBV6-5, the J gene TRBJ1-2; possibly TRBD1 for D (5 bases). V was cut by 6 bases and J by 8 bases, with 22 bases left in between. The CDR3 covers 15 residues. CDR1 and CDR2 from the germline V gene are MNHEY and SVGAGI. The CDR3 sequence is CASSRTRQQGRGYTF. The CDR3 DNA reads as TGTGCCAGCAGCCGGACTAGACAGCAAGGGCGGGGCTACACCTTC.

The CDR3 here is CASSPPPTGVDHLDYEQYF. The CDR3, as DNA: TGTGCCAGCAGTCCCCCCCCCACGGGGGTCGACCATCTCGACTACGAGCAGTACTTC. The chain combines TRBV2 with TRBJ2-7; D might be TRBD2 (6 bases). The CDR3 sequence is 19 residues long. Looked up from germline, CDR1 is SNHLY and CDR2 is FYNNEI. The V end was cut by 5 bases, the J end by 3 bases, with 29 bases between.

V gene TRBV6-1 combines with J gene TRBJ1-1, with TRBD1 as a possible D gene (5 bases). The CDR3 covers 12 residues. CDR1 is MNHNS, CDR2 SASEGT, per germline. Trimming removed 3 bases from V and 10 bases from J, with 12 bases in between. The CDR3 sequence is CASSEAGLRAFF. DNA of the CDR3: TGTGCCAGCAGTGAGGCAGGGCTAAGAGCTTTCTTT.

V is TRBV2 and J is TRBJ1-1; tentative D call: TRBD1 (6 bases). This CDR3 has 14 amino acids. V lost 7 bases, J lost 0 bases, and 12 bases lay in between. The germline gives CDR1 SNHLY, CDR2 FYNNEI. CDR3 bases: TGTGCCAGCACAAAACAGGGTATGAACACTGAAGCTTTCTTT. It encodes CASTKQGMNTEAFF.

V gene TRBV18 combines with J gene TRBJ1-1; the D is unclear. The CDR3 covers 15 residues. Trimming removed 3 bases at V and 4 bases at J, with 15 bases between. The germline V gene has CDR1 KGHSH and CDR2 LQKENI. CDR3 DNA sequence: TGTGCCAGCTCACCTGGTCAAGCGACCCTCACTGAAGCTTTCTTT. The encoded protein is CASSPGQATLTEAFF.

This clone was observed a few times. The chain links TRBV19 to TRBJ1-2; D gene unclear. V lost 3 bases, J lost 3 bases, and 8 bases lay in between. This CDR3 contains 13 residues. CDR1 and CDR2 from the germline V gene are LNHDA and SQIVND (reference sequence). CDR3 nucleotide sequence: TGTGCCAGTAGTATTGACGGAGACTATGGCTACACCTTC. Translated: CASSIDGDYGYTF.

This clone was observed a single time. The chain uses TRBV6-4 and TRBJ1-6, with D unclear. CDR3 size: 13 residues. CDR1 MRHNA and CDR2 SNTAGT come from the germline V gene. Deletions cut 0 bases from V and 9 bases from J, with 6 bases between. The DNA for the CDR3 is TGTGCCAGCAGTGACTCGTTTCGTTCACCCCTCCACTTT. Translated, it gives CASSDSFRSPLHF.